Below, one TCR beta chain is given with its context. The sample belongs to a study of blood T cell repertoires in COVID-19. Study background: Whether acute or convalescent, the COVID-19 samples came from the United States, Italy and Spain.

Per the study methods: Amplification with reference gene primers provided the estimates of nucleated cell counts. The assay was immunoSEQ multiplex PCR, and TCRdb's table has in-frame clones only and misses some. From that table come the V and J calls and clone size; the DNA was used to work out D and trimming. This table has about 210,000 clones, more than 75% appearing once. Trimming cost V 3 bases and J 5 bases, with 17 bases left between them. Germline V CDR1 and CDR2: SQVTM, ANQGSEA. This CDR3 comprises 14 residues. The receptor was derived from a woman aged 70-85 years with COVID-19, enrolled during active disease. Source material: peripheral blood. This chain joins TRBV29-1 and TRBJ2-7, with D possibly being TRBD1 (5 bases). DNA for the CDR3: TGCAGCGTTGAGGTAGGGCAGGGTGTGAACGAGCAGTACTTC. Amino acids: CSVEVGQGVNEQYF.